This T cell receptor (beta chain) stems from a study of blood T cell repertoires in COVID-19. Study overall: T cells, B-cell-depleted T cells, or PBMCs supplied cDNA or gDNA.

Sequencing used immunoSEQ multiplex PCR; TCRdb keeps in-frame clones, though not all of them. Altogether 300,000 or so clones are present, around nine tenths being singletons, with the ten largest covering about 2.4%. The study drew participants aged 18 to 89 years from fewer than 30 US areas. V was clipped by 1 base and J by 1 base, with 7 bases between them. The CDR3 extends over 14 amino acids. CDR1 is LNHDA, CDR2 SQIVND, per germline (reference sequence). The sequencing input was PBMCs or T cells enriched from blood (not recorded which). The clonotype originates from a man between 60 and 75 years old who had recovered from COVID-19. The chain couples TRBV19 to TRBJ1-1; no firm D call. As DNA, the CDR3 is TGTGCCAGTAGTATAGGACACGAGAACACTGAAGCTTTCTTT. Its translation is CASSIGHENTEAFF.